The 24 T cell receptor beta chains below were found in one sample sequenced in a study of blood T cell repertoires in COVID-19. Profiling relied on immunoSEQ multiplex PCR, and the TCRdb table lists in-frame clones only, not all of them. The table includes some 490,000 clones, around 85% detected once. The sample consisted of PBMCs or T cells enriched from blood (not recorded which). Receptor source: a woman in her fifties or sixties who had recovered from COVID-19.

This chain connects TRBV27 to TRBJ1-4; D unresolved. Germline V gene data show CDR1 as MNHEY and CDR2 as SMNVEV (reference sequence). V was shortened by 6 bases and J by 0 bases, with 11 bases between the two germline ends. The CDR3 contains 15 residues. CDR3: CASRRQAATNEKLFF. The CDR3 DNA reads as TGTGCCAGCAGGCGTCAGGCTGCAACTAATGAAAAACTGTTTTTT.

Here the CDR3 DNA reads TGTGCCAGCAGCCAAGTGCGGCTTGGATGGAATACGCAGTATTTT. It codes for CASSQVRLGWNTQYF. The chain carries TRBV3-1 (or the pseudogene TRBV3-2) and TRBJ2-3; D gene uncertain. The germline V gene encodes CDR1 LGHDT and CDR2 YNNKEL (reference sequence). V was trimmed by 1 base and J by 7 bases, leaving 15 bases between them. CDR3 length: 15 amino acids.

The J gene is TRBJ1-1, the V gene TRBV7-8; 7 nucleotides match TRBD1. V trimming: 1 base; J trimming: 1 base; junction bases outside the gene matches: 3. CDR1 and CDR2 from the germline V gene are SGHVS and FQNEAQ. The CDR3 consists of 15 residues. Here the CDR3 DNA reads TGTGCCAGCAGCTTAGTAGGGGGCGGGAACACTGAAGCTTTCTTT. Its protein is CASSLVGGGNTEAFF.

The V call is TRBV19, the J call TRBJ1-2, with 7 bases identical to TRBD1. V lost 3 bases and J lost 7; bases outside the gene matches: 11. Germline V gives CDR1 LNHDA, CDR2 SQIVND (reference sequence). This CDR3 comprises 15 residues. The CDR3 DNA is TGTGCCAGTAGTATCGGATGGACAGGACTTATTGGCTACACCTTC. Translation gives CASSIGWTGLIGYTF.

This clone was counted between two and nine times. V usage is TRBV2 and J usage is TRBJ1-2; perhaps TRBD1 as D (5 bases). This CDR3 comprises 17 residues. Trimming cost V 4 bases and J 0 bases, with 18 bases left between them. Germline assignment: CDR1 SNHLY and CDR2 FYNNEI. The CDR3 DNA reads TGTGCCAGCAGTGCATGGCAGAAAGGCAGGGCTAACTATGGCTACACCTTC. Its protein product is CASSAWQKGRANYGYTF.

The chain recombines TRBV5-4 with TRBJ2-3; 7 positions agree with TRBD1. Trimming cost V 2 bases and J 6 bases; bases outside gene matches: 3. The germline V gene encodes CDR1 SGHNT and CDR2 YYREEE (reference sequence). The CDR3 covers 13 residues. CDR3 DNA sequence: TGTGCCAGCAGCTTAGGGGGCAGGGATACGCAGTATTTT. Encoded protein: CASSLGGRDTQYF.

The chain joins TRBV2 to TRBJ2-7; 9 positions agree with TRBD1. The CDR3 runs to 15 residues. Germline V gene sequence: CDR1 SNHLY, CDR2 FYNNEI. Trimming removed 6 bases from V and 6 bases from J; junction bases left unmatched: 12. CDR3: CASRANQGQGLEQYF. Here the CDR3 DNA reads TGTGCCAGCAGGGCAAATCAGGGACAGGGCCTCGAGCAGTACTTC.

In this sample, this clone turned up once. The rearrangement links TRBV7-9 to TRBJ2-7; 7 positions match TRBD2. Trimming at V came to 5 bases and at J to 6 bases, leaving 10 bases not matched to a gene. The V gene's germline CDR1 is SEHNR and CDR2 FQNEAQ (reference sequence). The CDR3 extends over 14 amino acids. CDR3 sequence: CASSRGGTYTEQYF. The CDR3 DNA reads as TGTGCCAGCAGCCGCGGGGGTACCTATACCGAGCAGTACTTC.

This chain links TRBV29-1 with TRBJ1-3, with D perhaps TRBD1 (6 bases). V lost 4 bases, J lost 0 bases, and 13 bases lay in between. CDR1 and CDR2 (germline): SQVTM, ANQGSEA. There are 15 residues in the CDR3. The CDR3 spells CSVVSQGLSGNTIYF. The DNA for the CDR3 is TGCAGCGTTGTATCACAGGGCCTCTCTGGAAACACCATATATTTT.

The chain combines TRBV9 with TRBJ2-5; TRBD2 matches at 15 bases. The trim removed 2 bases at V and 5 bases at J, leaving 1 base unmatched. The length of the CDR3 is 15 residues. Per germline, CDR1 SGDLS and CDR2 YYNGEE. DNA for the CDR3: TGTGCCAGCAGCGTCGGACTAGCGGGGGGGGAGACCCAGTACTTC. This encodes CASSVGLAGGETQYF.

The rearrangement links TRBV13 to TRBJ2-1; D not certain. Deletions cut 2 bases from V and 5 bases from J, with 10 bases between. From germline, CDR1 is PRHDT and CDR2 FYEKMQ (reference sequence). CDR3 length: 14 amino acids. In DNA form, the CDR3 reads TGTGCCAGCAGCTTACTTGCGTCGGACAATGAGCAGTTCTTC. It is translated as CASSLLASDNEQFF.

CDR3 in amino acids: CSTVRDTQYF. CDR3 in DNA: TGCAGTACGGTCCGGGATACGCAGTATTTT. The chain has TRBV20-1 and TRBJ2-3, with D hard to call. Germline V gene data show CDR1 as DFQATT and CDR2 as SNEGSKA (reference sequence). V lost 8 bases and J 6 bases, leaving 9 bases between the germline ends. The CDR3 runs 10 residues.

This chain links TRBV10-3 with TRBJ2-2; D may be TRBD2 (5 bases). The germline CDR1 and CDR2 sequences are ENHRY and SYGVKD. The CDR3 totals 15 residues. Trimming shortened V by 3 bases and J by 3 bases, and 11 bases separated the two germline ends. Here the CDR3 reads CAISEFTDYTGELFF. The CDR3 DNA is TGTGCCATCAGTGAATTCACGGACTACACCGGGGAGCTGTTTTTT.

The V call is TRBV19, the J call TRBJ2-1; D is unclear. The CDR3 is made up of 14 amino acids. Germline V gene data show CDR1 as LNHDA and CDR2 as SQIVND (reference sequence). Trimming cost V 4 bases and J 1 base, with 8 bases left between them. CDR3 residues: CASSTGSSYNEQFF. CDR3 coding DNA: TGTGCCAGTAGTACAGGTTCTTCCTACAATGAGCAGTTCTTC.

The chain is built from TRBV4-1 and TRBJ1-5; TRBD1 might be the D (6 bases). Germline values: CDR1 MGHRA, CDR2 YSYEKL. Trimming pared 4 bases from V and 9 bases from J, leaving 13 bases between. CDR3 length: 13 residues. The CDR3 bases are TGCGCCAGCAGCCCTCCAGGGGAGCGGCCCCAGCATTTT. Translating gives CASSPPGERPQHF.

This clone was counted a few times. V gene TRBV9 combines with J gene TRBJ1-3; D not certain. Germline V gene sequence: CDR1 SGDLS, CDR2 YYNGEE. V was pared by 3 bases and J by 2 bases, with 9 bases between. The CDR3 has 14 residues. The chain's CDR3 is CASSGGGAGNTIYF. As DNA, the CDR3 is TGTGCCAGCAGCGGAGGTGGTGCTGGAAACACCATATATTTT.

The rearrangement joins TRBV5-4 to TRBJ2-7; D possibly corresponds to TRBD2 (6 bases). This CDR3 is 14 amino acids long. Germline V gene sequence: CDR1 SGHNT, CDR2 YYREEE (reference sequence). Trimming took off 7 bases at V and 4 bases at J, with 18 bases between the two ends. The CDR3 DNA sequence: TGTGCCAGCTCGATTCTCGGGGGTCCGTACGAGCAGTACGTC. It translates to CASSILGGPYEQYV.

This clone was observed a handful of times. The V gene is TRBV29-1, the J gene TRBJ1-5; 9 bases match TRBD1. After removal of 5 bases from V and 3 bases from J, the junction contained 5 bases not matched to a gene. This CDR3 is 14 amino acids long. CDR1 SQVTM and CDR2 ANQGSEA come from the germline V gene. CDR3 nucleotide sequence: TGCAGCGTTCGGGACAGGGCCTTCAATCAGCCCCAGCATTTT. This sequence encodes CSVRDRAFNQPQHF.

V and J are TRBV3-1 (or the pseudogene TRBV3-2) and TRBJ2-5; 7 bases are a match to TRBD2. J lost 6 bases, V lost 0 bases, and 7 bases had no gene match. Germline V gene sequence: CDR1 LGHDT, CDR2 YNNKEL (reference sequence). The length of the CDR3 is 15 residues. CDR3 bases: TGTGCCAGCAGCCAAGACCATCAGACTAGCAAGACCCAGTACTTC. Its protein is CASSQDHQTSKTQYF.

This clone has a single count. This rearrangement joins TRBV7-8 to TRBJ2-7; possibly TRBD2 for D (6 bases). V was trimmed by 5 bases and J by 2 bases, leaving 16 bases between them. The CDR3 contains 15 residues. CDR1 and CDR2 from the germline V gene are SGHVS and FQNEAQ. CDR3 in DNA: TGTGCCAGCAGCCCCTCCCCGGGGGTCACCTACGAGCAGTACGTC. It codes for CASSPSPGVTYEQYV.

The genes are TRBV2 and TRBJ1-2, with a possible D match to TRBD1 (6 bases). The CDR3 extends over 14 amino acids. V was shortened by 5 bases and J by 4 bases, with 14 bases between the two germline ends. CDR1 is SNHLY and CDR2 is FYNNEI in the germline V gene. CDR3 sequence (DNA): TGTGCCAGCAGTCATGAACAGGGCTCCTATGGCTACACCTTC. It encodes CASSHEQGSYGYTF.

The sample holds one count of this clone. The chain couples TRBV21-1 to TRBJ1-5; the DNA was not used to check the table's D call, TRBD1. TRBV21-1 is described as a pseudogene. This CDR3 region has 14 residues. The CDR3 loop is CASTNRGRGQPQHF. The DNA of the CDR3 is TGTGCCAGCACCAACAGGGGCAGGGGTCAGCCCCAGCATTTT.

Comment on this clone: Other DNA sequences in this specimen translate into the identical CDR3. The chain recombines TRBV10-3 with TRBJ2-3; maybe TRBD2 (5 bases). Trimming cost V 3 bases and J 0 bases, with 10 bases left between them. CDR1 is ENHRY and CDR2 is SYGVKD in the germline V gene. There are 15 residues in the CDR3. The CDR3: CAISDTRTSTDTQYF. In DNA form, the CDR3 reads TGTGCCATCAGTGATACAAGGACTAGCACAGATACGCAGTATTTT.

This clone has a single count. CDR3 DNA: TGCAGCGTTGAGGCGCAGGGTCATTCCTACGAGCAGTACTTC. As protein: CSVEAQGHSYEQYF. V is TRBV29-1 and J is TRBJ2-7; a weak D match, TRBD1 (5 bases). Trimming took off 3 bases at V and 1 base at J, with 13 bases between the two ends. This CDR3 region has 14 residues. Germline lookup yields CDR1 SQVTM and CDR2 ANQGSEA.